Shown below are 5 T cell receptor beta chains from a single sample sequenced in a study of technical replicates of blood from a handful of donors (dated by TCRdb to 2016 to 2017). Libraries were built with the immunoSEQ multiplex PCR assay. TCRdb retrieved this table from immuneACCESS and kept in-frame rearrangements only. Not all clones are present; in checked studies, unresolved V genes account for under half, and no reason is known for the remainder. The sample table contains just under 100,000 clones; only one count was recorded for approximately 95% of them. The ten largest clones take up 0.2% to 0.25% of the sample. The sample consisted of T cells isolated from PBMCs. All receptors come from a human donor in good health.

This rearrangement joins TRBV5-5 to TRBJ1-4; unclear D gene. Germline V lookup: CDR1 SGHKS, CDR2 YYEKEE (reference sequence). V was cut by 4 bases and J by 1 base, with 2 bases left in between. CDR3 size: 12 residues. CDR3 bases: TGTGCCAGCAGCCTAACTAATGAAAAACTGTTTTTT. Translating it yields CASSLTNEKLFF. Using reference TRBV5-5 and TRBJ1-4 for the parts outside the CDR3, the full variable domain is DAGVTQSPTHLIKTRGQQVTLRCSPISGHKSVSWYQQVLGQGPQFIFQYYEKEERGRGNFPDRFSARQFPNYSSELNVNALLLGDSALYLCASSLTNEKLFFGSGTQLSVL.

The genes are TRBV7-9 and TRBJ1-1; D possibly corresponds to TRBD1 (6 bases). Trimming took off 6 bases at V and 3 bases at J, with 14 bases between the two ends. The CDR3 extends over 14 amino acids. From germline, CDR1 is SEHNR and CDR2 FQNEAQ (reference sequence). The CDR3 spells CASSPQGLDTEAFF. CDR3 sequence (DNA): TGTGCCAGCAGTCCTCAGGGGCTTGACACTGAAGCTTTCTTT.

The gene calls are TRBV9 and TRBJ1-1; D is unresolved. The V end was cut by 4 bases, the J end by 11 bases, with 18 bases between. CDR1 SGDLS and CDR2 YYNGEE come from the germline V gene. CDR3 length: 13 residues. For the CDR3, the DNA is TGTGCCAGCAGCCCCCGGACCGAAGGGAGGGCTTTCTTT. Protein sequence: CASSPRTEGRAFF.

The gene calls are TRBV19 and TRBJ1-4, with TRBD1 identical over 9 bases. CDR1 is LNHDA, CDR2 SQIVND, per germline (reference sequence). The CDR3 loop spans 16 amino acids. V shed 3 bases, J shed 6 bases, and the junction held 8 bases outside the gene matches. CDR3 bases: TGTGCCAGTAGTATTGGGGACAGGGAGAAGGATGAAAAACTGTTTTTT. The encoded protein is CASSIGDREKDEKLFF. Full variable domain (remainder filled in from reference TRBV19 and TRBJ1-4): DGGITQSPKYLFRKEGQNVTLSCEQNLNHDAMYWYRQDPGQGLRLIYYSQIVNDFQKGDIAEGYSVSREKKESFPLTVTSAQKNPTAFYLCASSIGDREKDEKLFFGSGTQLSVL.

The V and J genes are TRBV7-2 and TRBJ2-5; the D gene is possibly TRBD2 (5 bases). Germline CDR1 reads SGHTA; CDR2 reads FQGNSA. V was shortened by 5 bases and J by 6 bases, with 13 bases between the two germline ends. The CDR3 has 13 residues. The CDR3 DNA reads as TGTGCCAGCAGCCTACGGGAATTTAAGACCCAGTACTTC. Translating gives CASSLREFKTQYF.